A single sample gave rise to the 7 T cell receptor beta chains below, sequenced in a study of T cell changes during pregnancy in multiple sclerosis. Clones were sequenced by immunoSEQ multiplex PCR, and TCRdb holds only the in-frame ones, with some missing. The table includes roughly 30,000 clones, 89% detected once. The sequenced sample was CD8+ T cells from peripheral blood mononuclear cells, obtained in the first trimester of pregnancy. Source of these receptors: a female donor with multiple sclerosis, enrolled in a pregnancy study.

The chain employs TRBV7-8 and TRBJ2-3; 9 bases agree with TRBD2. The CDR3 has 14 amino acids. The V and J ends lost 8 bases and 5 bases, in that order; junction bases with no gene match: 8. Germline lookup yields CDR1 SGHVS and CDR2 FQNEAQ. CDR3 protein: CASRAGGPRDTQYF. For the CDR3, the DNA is TGTGCCAGCCGCGCGGGAGGGCCTAGAGATACGCAGTATTTT.

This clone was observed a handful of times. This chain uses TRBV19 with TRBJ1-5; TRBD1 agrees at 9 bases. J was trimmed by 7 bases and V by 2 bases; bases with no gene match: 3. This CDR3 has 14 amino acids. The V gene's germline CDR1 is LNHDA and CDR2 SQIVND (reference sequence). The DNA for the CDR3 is TGTGCCAGTAGTATAAGGGACAGGGACCAGCCCCAGCATTTT. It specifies CASSIRDRDQPQHF.

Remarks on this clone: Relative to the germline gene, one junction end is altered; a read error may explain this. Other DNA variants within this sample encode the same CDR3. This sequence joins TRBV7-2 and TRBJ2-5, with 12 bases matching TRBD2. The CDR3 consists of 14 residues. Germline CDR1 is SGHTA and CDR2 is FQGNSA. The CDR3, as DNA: TGTGCCAGCAGCCTAGCGGGAGGGGGAGAGACCCAGTACTTC. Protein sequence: CASSLAGGGETQYF.

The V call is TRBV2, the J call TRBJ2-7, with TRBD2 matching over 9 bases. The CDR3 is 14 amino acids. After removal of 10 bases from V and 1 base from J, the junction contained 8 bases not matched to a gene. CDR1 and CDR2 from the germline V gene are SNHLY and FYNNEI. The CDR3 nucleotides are TGTGCCACCCTGTTTAGCGGGAGTTCCTACGAGCAGTACTTC. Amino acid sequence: CATLFSGSSYEQYF.

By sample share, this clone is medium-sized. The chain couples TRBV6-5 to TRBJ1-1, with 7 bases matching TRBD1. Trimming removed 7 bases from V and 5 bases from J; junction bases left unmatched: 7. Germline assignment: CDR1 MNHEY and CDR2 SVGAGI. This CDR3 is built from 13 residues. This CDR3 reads CASTSGGWTEAFF. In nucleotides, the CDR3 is TGTGCCAGCACTTCAGGGGGGTGGACTGAAGCTTTCTTT.

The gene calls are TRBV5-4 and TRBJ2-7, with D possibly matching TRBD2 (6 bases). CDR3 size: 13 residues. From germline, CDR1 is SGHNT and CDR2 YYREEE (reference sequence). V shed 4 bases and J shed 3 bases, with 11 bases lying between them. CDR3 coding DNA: TGTGCCAGCAGCCGGGGGATCTTCTACGAGCAGTACTTC. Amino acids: CASSRGIFYEQYF.

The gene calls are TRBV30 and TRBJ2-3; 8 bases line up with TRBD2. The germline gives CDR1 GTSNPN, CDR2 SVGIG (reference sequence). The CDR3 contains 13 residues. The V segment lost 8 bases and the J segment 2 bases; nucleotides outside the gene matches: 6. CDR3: CAESGGLTDTQYF. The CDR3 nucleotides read TGTGCCGAGAGCGGGGGCCTCACAGATACGCAGTATTTT.